The 25 T cell receptor beta chains presented below share a single source sample, sequenced in a study of shared clonotypes between healthy human individuals. Assay used: immunoSEQ multiplex PCR; TCRdb lists only in-frame clones, some missing. This sample has some 2.1 million clones, with just under 95% found just once. CD45RO negativity and positive selection for CCR7 defined naive CD8 cells, a population that excluded terminally differentiated effector memory CD45RA+ cells. The sequenced material came from naive CD8+ T cells sorted from blood. The origin of the receptors is a man aged 18 to 30 in good health.

The V gene is TRBV2, the J gene TRBJ2-3, with TRBD2 identical over 10 bases. Germline assignment: CDR1 SNHLY and CDR2 FYNNEI. The CDR3 runs 15 residues. The V gene end was trimmed by 5 bases and the J gene end by 4 bases; junction bases not matched to a gene: 6. In DNA, the CDR3 is TGTGCCAGCAGTACCACTAGCGGGGTCGCAGATACGCAGTATTTT. Protein: CASSTTSGVADTQYF.

CDR3 coding DNA: TGTGCCAGCAGCTTTATTAGCGGGGGAATCTACGAGCAGTACTTC. It specifies CASSFISGGIYEQYF. The J gene is TRBJ2-7, the V gene TRBV7-2; 9 bases are a match to TRBD2. The V segment lost 3 bases and the J segment 3 bases; nucleotides outside the gene matches: 6. Germline CDR1 and CDR2: SGHTA and FQGNSA. The CDR3 has 15 amino acids.

For this clone: This CDR3 is also generated by other DNA sequences in the sample. This chain joins TRBV4-1 and TRBJ1-5; D perhaps matches TRBD1 (5 bases). Deletions cut 4 bases from V and 0 bases from J, with 7 bases between. Per the germline V gene, CDR1 is MGHRA and CDR2 is YSYEKL. The CDR3 spans 14 residues. CDR3 sequence reads: CASSPGTSNQPQHF. The CDR3 DNA reads as TGCGCCAGCAGCCCCGGGACTAGCAATCAGCCCCAGCATTTT.

This clone has just one count. The rearrangement joins TRBV30 to TRBJ2-2; 7 bases agree with TRBD1. This CDR3 is built from 14 residues. CDR1 and CDR2 from the germline V gene are GTSNPN and SVGIG (reference sequence). The V segment lost 4 bases and the J segment 2 bases; nucleotides outside the gene matches: 4. CDR3 coding DNA: TGTGCCTGGACCTGGACAGGTAACACCGGGGAGCTGTTTTTT. This codes for CAWTWTGNTGELFF. Based on the CDR3 plus reference TRBV30 and TRBJ2-2, the full variable domain is SQTIHQWPATLVQPVGSPLSLECTVEGTSNPNLYWYRQAAGRGLQLLFYSVGIGQISSEVPQNLSASRPQDRQFILSSKKLLLSDSGFYLCAWTWTGNTGELFFGEGSRLTVL.

The chain couples TRBV4-1 to TRBJ2-2; D not resolved. CDR3 size: 16 residues. The V and J ends lost 1 base and 6 bases respectively, with 15 bases between them. Germline loops: CDR1 MGHRA, CDR2 YSYEKL. This chain's CDR3 is CASSQASALSAGELFF. In nucleotides, the CDR3 is TGCGCCAGCAGCCAAGCGTCCGCCCTTTCCGCCGGGGAGCTGTTTTTT.

Worth noting for this clone: The sample contains more than one DNA sequence encoding this CDR3. This sequence joins TRBV7-9 and TRBJ2-7, with 7 bases that match TRBD1. CDR3 length: 13 residues. The V gene's germline CDR1 is SEHNR and CDR2 FQNEAQ (reference sequence). V gave up 5 bases and J gave up 3 bases; unmatched junction bases: 4. The CDR3 DNA reads TGTGCCAGCAGCCACTGGGACAGCTACGAGCAGTACTTC. Translated, it gives CASSHWDSYEQYF.

DNA for the CDR3: TGCGCCAGCAGCCAGACCACTGGGGGGGGCCCTATTGCTAATGAGCAGTTCTTC. Its translation is CASSQTTGGGPIANEQFF. The chain joins TRBV4-1 to TRBJ2-1, with D possibly matching TRBD2 (7 bases). V was shortened by 3 bases and J by 7 bases, with 25 bases between the two germline ends. The CDR3 contains 18 residues. Germline CDR1 is MGHRA and CDR2 is YSYEKL.

This chain uses TRBV9 with TRBJ2-7; possibly TRBD1 for D (5 bases). Trimming left V 5 bases short and J 2 bases short, with 23 bases between. The CDR3 sequence is 17 residues long. CDR1 SGDLS and CDR2 YYNGEE come from the germline V gene. The CDR3 reads CASSGSPGGQGTYEQYF. DNA of the CDR3: TGTGCCAGCAGTGGATCGCCCGGCGGTCAGGGCACCTACGAGCAGTACTTC.

The table lists this clone with a count of one. The chain has TRBV30 and TRBJ1-2, with 8 bases aligning to TRBD1. From germline, CDR1 is GTSNPN and CDR2 SVGIG (reference sequence). The V segment lost 4 bases and the J segment 6 bases; nucleotides outside the gene matches: 1. This CDR3 is 11 amino acids long. CDR3 DNA sequence: TGTGCCTGGATGACAGGGGATGGCTACACCTTC. As protein: CAWMTGDGYTF.

The V call is TRBV4-3, the J call TRBJ1-1; D gene uncertain. CDR1 LGHNA and CDR2 YSLEER come from the germline V gene. Trimming took 1 base from V and 0 from J, leaving 9 bases between them. This CDR3 is 15 amino acids long. CDR3 protein: CASSQASLVNTEAFF. CDR3 sequence (DNA): TGCGCCAGCAGCCAAGCCAGTCTGGTGAACACTGAAGCTTTCTTT.

The chain couples TRBV5-1 to TRBJ1-6; 9 nucleotides match TRBD1. Germline CDR1 SGHRS, CDR2 YFSETQ. The CDR3 covers 15 residues. Germline trimming cut 0 bases from V and 7 bases from J; bases unmatched to any gene: 2. CDR3 sequence reads: CASSLDRGRNSPLHF. The CDR3 DNA follows: TGCGCCAGCAGCTTGGACAGGGGGCGGAATTCACCCCTCCACTTT.

V usage is TRBV28 and J usage is TRBJ2-7, with D uncertain. The CDR3 has 10 amino acids. Germline CDR1 and CDR2: MDHEN and SYDVKM. Trimming pared 5 bases from V and 6 bases from J, leaving 5 bases between. This CDR3 reads CASSQREQYF. The CDR3 nucleotides read TGTGCCAGCAGTCAACGCGAGCAGTACTTC.

Comment on this clone: The same CDR3 is also encoded by other DNA sequences in this sample. The rearrangement uses TRBV4-3 and TRBJ1-6; D unclear. The CDR3 loop spans 15 amino acids. Between the trimmed V and J ends, which lost 0 bases and 0 bases, there was a span of 3 bases. Germline CDR1 reads LGHNA; CDR2 reads YSLEER. CDR3 amino acids: CASSQDRSYNSPLHF. The CDR3 DNA reads as TGCGCCAGCAGCCAAGACCGCTCCTATAATTCACCCCTCCACTTT.

The chain couples TRBV6-6 to TRBJ2-7, with D hard to call. Germline V gives CDR1 MNHNY, CDR2 SVGAGI (reference sequence). V shed 6 bases and J shed 3 bases, with 12 bases lying between them. This CDR3 has 13 residues. The CDR3 loop reads CASSYDVIYEQYF. The DNA of the CDR3 is TGTGCCAGCAGCTACGACGTAATCTACGAGCAGTACTTC.

J is TRBJ2-1 and V is TRBV7-9; 11 nucleotides line up with TRBD2. V lost 3 bases, J lost 1 base, and 2 bases stayed unmatched. The germline CDR1 and CDR2 sequences are SEHNR and FQNEAQ (reference sequence). The CDR3 totals 16 residues. In DNA form, the CDR3 reads TGTGCCAGCAGCTTCGGGACTAGCGGTTCCTACAATGAGCAGTTCTTC. Encoded protein: CASSFGTSGSYNEQFF.

The J gene is TRBJ2-7, the V gene TRBV13, with a weak D call TRBD1 (6 bases). CDR3 length: 14 residues. V lost 4 bases and J 3 bases, leaving 13 bases between the germline ends. Germline CDR1 and CDR2: PRHDT and FYEKMQ (reference sequence). Here the CDR3 DNA reads TGTGCCAGCAGCTCCGGACAGTCACTCTACGAGCAGTACTTC. Translation: CASSSGQSLYEQYF.

This rearrangement joins TRBV9 to TRBJ2-3; D is perhaps TRBD2 (6 bases). CDR1 SGDLS and CDR2 YYNGEE come from the germline V gene. Trimming shortened V by 7 bases and J by 0 bases, and 12 bases separated the two germline ends. The CDR3 consists of 14 residues. The CDR3 nucleotides read TGTGCCAGCGGGATGGGGGGTAGCACAGATACGCAGTATTTT. It specifies CASGMGGSTDTQYF.

The CDR3 DNA is TGTGCCAGCAGCGTAGCTCAAGGGGGACCTGGCCTGAACACTGAAGCTTTCTTT. The encoded protein is CASSVAQGGPGLNTEAFF. This chain links TRBV9 with TRBJ1-1; tentatively, D is TRBD1 (6 bases). CDR3 size: 18 residues. Germline CDR1 reads SGDLS; CDR2 reads YYNGEE. Trimming took 0 bases from V and 0 from J, leaving 18 bases between them.

The V and J genes are TRBV27 and TRBJ1-5; 7 bases agree with TRBD1. Germline-derived CDR1 and CDR2 are MNHEY and SMNVEV (reference sequence). There are 15 residues in the CDR3. With 4 bases clipped from V and 1 base from J, the junction kept 4 bases outside the gene matches. The CDR3: CASSWTGQSNQPQHF. In nucleotides, the CDR3 is TGTGCCAGCAGTTGGACAGGCCAAAGCAATCAGCCCCAGCATTTT.

This clone appeared once. As DNA, the CDR3 is TGTGCCAGCAGTTGGTCCGGGGATAGCAATCAGCCCCAGCATTTT. Translating gives CASSWSGDSNQPQHF. The chain couples TRBV27 to TRBJ1-5; unclear D gene. The V gene's germline CDR1 is MNHEY and CDR2 SMNVEV (reference sequence). Trimming left V 4 bases short and J 0 bases short, with 10 bases between. The CDR3 length is 15 residues.

V gene TRBV9 combines with J gene TRBJ2-6, with TRBD2 matching over 13 bases. J lost 3 bases, V lost 1 base, and 10 bases had no gene match. CDR1 and CDR2 from the germline V gene are SGDLS and YYNGEE. The CDR3 has 20 amino acids. CDR3 DNA: TGTGCCAGCAGCGTACATATCGGGACTAGCGGGACTAATGGGGCCAACGTCCTGACTTTC. This sequence encodes CASSVHIGTSGTNGANVLTF. Using reference TRBV9 and TRBJ2-6 for the parts outside the CDR3, the full variable domain is DSGVTQTPKHLITATGQRVTLRCSPRSGDLSVYWYQQSLDQGLQFLIQYYNGEERAKGNILERFSAQQFPDLHSELNLSSLELGDSALYFCASSVHIGTSGTNGANVLTFGAGSRLTVL.

J is TRBJ1-4 and V is TRBV13; TRBD1 is a possible D gene (6 bases). V was cut by 8 bases and J by 8 bases, with 18 bases left in between. In germline, CDR1 is PRHDT, CDR2 FYEKMQ (reference sequence). The CDR3 spans 14 residues. The CDR3 DNA reads TGTGCCAGCCTAAACGACGGGACATCGGAAAAACTGTTTTTT. Its protein is CASLNDGTSEKLFF. The whole variable domain, filled in from reference TRBV13 and TRBJ1-4, reads AAGVIQSPRHLIKEKRETATLKCYPIPRHDTVYWYQQGPGQDPQFLISFYEKMQSDKGSIPDRFSAQQFSDYHSELNMSSLELGDSALYFCASLNDGTSEKLFFGSGTQLSVL.

The chain is built from TRBV7-9 and TRBJ1-2; D uncertain. CDR3 size: 16 residues. The V end was cut by 4 bases, the J end by 5 bases, with 20 bases between. Germline CDR1 and CDR2: SEHNR and FQNEAQ (reference sequence). For the CDR3, the DNA is TGTGCCAGCAGCTCGGGCGGGATTGAGCAGTCTTATGGCTACACCTTC. Protein product: CASSSGGIEQSYGYTF.

The genes are TRBV2 and TRBJ2-2; 10 bases fit TRBD2. The trim removed 2 bases at V and 3 bases at J, leaving 9 bases unmatched. CDR1 is SNHLY and CDR2 is FYNNEI in the germline V gene. The CDR3 consists of 18 residues. The CDR3 coding sequence is TGTGCCAGCAGTGAAAGGGCTAGCGGGAGTTCTTACACCGGGGAGCTGTTTTTT. The encoded protein is CASSERASGSSYTGELFF.

This chain links TRBV2 with TRBJ2-1; TRBD1 is a possible D gene (6 bases). The V end lost 6 bases, the J end lost 3 bases, and 12 bases lay between the germline ends. CDR1 is SNHLY, CDR2 FYNNEI, per germline. CDR3 length: 14 amino acids. In nucleotides, the CDR3 is TGTGCCAGCAGGGACGGGACAAGCTACAATGAGCAGTTCTTC. This encodes CASRDGTSYNEQFF.